These 7 T cell receptor beta chains share one sample of origin, sequenced in a study of CD8 T cells in ankylosing spondylitis. Points from the study as a whole: What appeared characteristic of ankylosing spondylitis blood was a TCR beta motif of seven to nine highly homologous variants.

No antigens are known for them. MiXCR was run by TCRdb on the 5' RACE reads, yielding one entry per CDR3 protein. The data show 750,000 to 850,000 distinct CDR3 sequences, with approximately 12% seen just once and 0.51% held by the top ten. Material: blood, either unsorted or a sorted T cell fraction (not recorded which). The receptors were gathered from a male donor with ankylosing spondylitis.

This clonotype has just a few counts. The rearrangement uses TRBV5-1 and TRBJ2-7; no clear D. Germline loops: CDR1 SGHRS, CDR2 YFSETQ. There are 14 residues in the CDR3. V lost 0 bases, J lost 6 bases, and 13 bases lay in between. CDR3 DNA sequence: TGCGCCAGCAGCTTGGCCGGAAGGGCCGGCGAGCAGTACTTC. Its protein product is CASSLAGRAGEQYF.

The chain joins TRBV20-1 to TRBJ1-5; D perhaps matches TRBD1 (6 bases). The V end lost 3 bases, the J end lost 9 bases, and 18 bases lay between the germline ends. The CDR3 spans 14 residues. Germline V gene lookup returns CDR1 DFQATT and CDR2 SNEGSKA (reference sequence). In DNA, the CDR3 is TGCAGTGCTAGTTCTTTTCAGGGGAGATCGCCCCAGCATTTT. It specifies CSASSFQGRSPQHF.

This clonotype was seen at least ten times. The chain employs TRBV12-3 or TRBV12-4 and TRBJ2-7, with D maybe TRBD2 (5 bases). CDR3 length: 16 residues. V was clipped by 4 bases and J by 3 bases, with 19 bases between them. The CDR3 DNA reads TGTGCCAGCAGTTATTACAGAAGGGAGACCGACTACGAGCAGTACTTC. Translated: CASSYYRRETDYEQYF.

The rearrangement uses TRBV11-3 and TRBJ2-2; D unclear. Per the germline V gene, CDR1 is SGHNT and CDR2 is YENEEA. The CDR3 consists of 15 residues. V lost 5 bases and J lost 6, with 16 bases in between. The CDR3 loop is CASSQGSPHPGELFF. The CDR3 DNA reads TGTGCCAGCAGCCAAGGGTCCCCCCACCCCGGGGAGCTGTTTTTT.

This clonotype was seen more than once but under ten times. This rearrangement joins TRBV5-6 to TRBJ2-5, with D perhaps assigned TRBD1 or TRBD2 (6 bases each). CDR3 length equals 14 residues. The germline gives CDR1 SGHDT, CDR2 YYEEEE. Trimming left V 4 bases short and J 7 bases short, with 17 bases between. The DNA of the CDR3 is TGTGCCAGCAGCAACGGGGGCCTGTTGGGGACCCAGTACTTC. Its translation is CASSNGGLLGTQYF.

The table lists this clonotype with many counts. The chain combines TRBV10-3 with TRBJ2-7; 9 bases agree with TRBD1. This CDR3 has 12 residues. The junction had 3 bases not matched to a gene; V was cut back by 9 bases and J by 3 bases. The germline gives CDR1 ENHRY, CDR2 SYGVKD. CDR3 nucleotide sequence: TGTGCCATGTCGGGACAGGGCTACGAGCAGTACTTC. Translated, it gives CAMSGQGYEQYF.

This clonotype has a handful of counts. This rearrangement joins TRBV7-2 to TRBJ2-5, with TRBD2 matching 8 bases. The germline V gene has CDR1 SGHTA and CDR2 FQGNSA. CDR3 size: 15 residues. J gave up 2 bases and V 5 bases, and 7 bases lay outside the gene matches. Here the CDR3 DNA reads TGTGCCAGCAGCACCCAACTAGCGGAACAAGAGACCCAGTACTTC. The encoded protein is CASSTQLAEQETQYF.